This T cell receptor (beta chain) was sequenced in a study of T cells in Graves' hyperthyroidism and ophthalmopathy. Across the whole study: Before any treatment, at initial diagnosis, peripheral blood was collected.

Template material for amplifying TCR beta CDR3 regions consisted of RNA transcripts. HTBI primers drove first-round RT-PCR of the TCR CDR3. Via MiXCR, TCRdb re-called the multiplex PCR reads, giving one row per CDR3 protein. The repertoire holds 150,000 to 200,000 distinct CDR3 sequences, with about 9.4% as singletons. Diagnostic decisions used clinical symptoms, serum thyroxine and TRAb, thyroid ultrasound and orbital computed tomography. This clonotype was seen a few times. Its antigen is not known. The germline gene is not matched at one end of the junction; a read error may be the cause. General study results and limits: Ophthalmopathy cases were set apart from stable hyperthyroidism by a 13 V-J model. Ophthalmopathy prediction by the model preceded onset by a median approximately 5.9 months.

The receptor was isolated from a woman under 30 with Graves' hyperthyroidism that later progressed to Graves' ophthalmopathy. Sequencing was performed on blood.

CDR3: CASSKGRQRDVTYSEQFF. The CDR3 nucleotides read TGTGCCAGTAGTAAAGGGAGACAGCGGGACGTAACCTACAGTGAGCAGTTCTTC. V gene TRBV19 combines with J gene TRBJ2-1; TRBD2 matches at 7 bases. Per the germline V gene, CDR1 is LNHDA and CDR2 is SQIVND (reference sequence). The CDR3 length is 18 residues.